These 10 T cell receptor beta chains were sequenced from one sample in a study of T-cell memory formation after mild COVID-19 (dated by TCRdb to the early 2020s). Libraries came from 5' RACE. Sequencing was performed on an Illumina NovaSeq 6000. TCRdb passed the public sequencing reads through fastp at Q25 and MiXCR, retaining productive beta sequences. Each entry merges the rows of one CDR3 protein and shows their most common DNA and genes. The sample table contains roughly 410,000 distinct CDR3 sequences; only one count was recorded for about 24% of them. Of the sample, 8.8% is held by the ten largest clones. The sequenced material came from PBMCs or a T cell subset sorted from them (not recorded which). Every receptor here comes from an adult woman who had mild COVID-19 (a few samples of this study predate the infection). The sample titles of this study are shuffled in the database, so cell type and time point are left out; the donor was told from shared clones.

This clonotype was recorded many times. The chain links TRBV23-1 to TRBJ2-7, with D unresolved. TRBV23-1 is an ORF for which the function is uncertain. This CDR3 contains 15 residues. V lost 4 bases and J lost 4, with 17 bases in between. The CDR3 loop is CASSPSRWNKYEQYF. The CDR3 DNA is TGCGCCAGCAGTCCCTCTAGGTGGAATAAGTACGAGCAGTACTTC.

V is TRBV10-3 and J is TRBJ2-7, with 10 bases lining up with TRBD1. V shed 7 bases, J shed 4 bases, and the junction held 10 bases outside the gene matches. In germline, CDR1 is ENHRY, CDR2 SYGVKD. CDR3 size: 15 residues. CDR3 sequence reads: CAITAAGQGFYEQYF. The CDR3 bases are TGTGCCATCACCGCCGCGGGACAGGGGTTTTACGAGCAGTACTTC.

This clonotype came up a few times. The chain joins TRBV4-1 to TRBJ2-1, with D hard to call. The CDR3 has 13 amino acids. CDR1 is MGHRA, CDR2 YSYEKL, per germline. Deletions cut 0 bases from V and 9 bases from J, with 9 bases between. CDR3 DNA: TGCGCCAGCAGCCAAGAGCAAATCGGTGAGCAGTTCTTC. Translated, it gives CASSQEQIGEQFF.

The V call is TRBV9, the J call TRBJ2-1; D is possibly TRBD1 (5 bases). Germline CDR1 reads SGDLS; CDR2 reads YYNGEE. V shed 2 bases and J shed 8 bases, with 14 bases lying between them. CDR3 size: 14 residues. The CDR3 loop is CASSVVVGADEQFF. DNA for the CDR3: TGTGCCAGCAGCGTTGTTGTAGGGGCCGATGAGCAGTTCTTC.

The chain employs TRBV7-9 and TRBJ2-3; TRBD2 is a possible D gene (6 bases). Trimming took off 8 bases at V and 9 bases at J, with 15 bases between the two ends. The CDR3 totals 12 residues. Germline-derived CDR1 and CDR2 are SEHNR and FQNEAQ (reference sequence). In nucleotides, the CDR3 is TGTGCCAGCGGAGGGTCGGTGTACACGCAGTATTTT. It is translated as CASGGSVYTQYF.

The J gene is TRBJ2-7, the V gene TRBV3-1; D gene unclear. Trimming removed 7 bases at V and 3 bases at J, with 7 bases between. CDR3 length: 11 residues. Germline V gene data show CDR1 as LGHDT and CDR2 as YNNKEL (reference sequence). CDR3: CASTDGYEQYF. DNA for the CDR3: TGTGCCAGCACCGACGGCTACGAGCAGTACTTC.

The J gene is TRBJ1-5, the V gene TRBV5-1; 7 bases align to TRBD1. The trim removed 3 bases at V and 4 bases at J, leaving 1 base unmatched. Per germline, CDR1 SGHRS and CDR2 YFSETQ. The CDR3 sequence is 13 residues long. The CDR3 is CASSWGQNQPQHF. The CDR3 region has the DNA TGCGCCAGCAGCTGGGGACAGAATCAGCCCCAGCATTTT. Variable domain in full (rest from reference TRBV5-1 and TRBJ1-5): KAGVTQTPRYLIKTRGQQVTLSCSPISGHRSVSWYQQTPGQGLQFLFEYFSETQRNKGNFPGRFSGRQFSNSRSEMNVSTLELGDSALYLCASSWGQNQPQHFGDGTRLSIL.

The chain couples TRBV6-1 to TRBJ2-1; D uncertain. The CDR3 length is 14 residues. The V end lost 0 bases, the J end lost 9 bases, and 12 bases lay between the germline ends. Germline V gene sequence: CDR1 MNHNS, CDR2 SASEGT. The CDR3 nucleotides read TGTGCCAGCAGTGAAGCGGTGTGGAATGGTGAGCAGTTCTTC. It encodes CASSEAVWNGEQFF.

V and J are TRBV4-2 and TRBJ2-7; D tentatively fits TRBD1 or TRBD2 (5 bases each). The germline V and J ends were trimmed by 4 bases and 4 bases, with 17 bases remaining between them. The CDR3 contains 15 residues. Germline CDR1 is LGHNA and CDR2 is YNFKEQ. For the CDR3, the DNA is TGTGCCAGCAGCCTTGGGACGGGGTGGAGATACGAGCAGTACTTC. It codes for CASSLGTGWRYEQYF.

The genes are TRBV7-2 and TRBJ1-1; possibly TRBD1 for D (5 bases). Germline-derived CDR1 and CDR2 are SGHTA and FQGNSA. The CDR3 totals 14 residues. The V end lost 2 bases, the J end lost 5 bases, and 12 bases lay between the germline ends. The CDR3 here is CASSLIWKGTEAFF. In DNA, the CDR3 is TGTGCCAGCAGCTTAATTTGGAAGGGGACTGAAGCTTTCTTT.